This T cell receptor (beta chain) was obtained from a study of graft-versus-host responses after intestinal transplantation. This clone was found once. Its antigen is currently unknown. Trimming left V 9 bases short and J 5 bases short, with 13 bases between. CDR3 size: 12 residues. The germline gives CDR1 LNHNV, CDR2 YYDKDF (reference sequence). Study observations and caveats: Ileal or blood samples showed some GvH clones first, and such clones were also found in recipient marrow. GvH clone levels peaked in circulation, and this peak was associated with early post-transplant HvG declines. Allograft clonal ratios (graft-versus-host to host-versus-graft) were high in patients who had graft-donor T cell macrochimerism.

Sequencing used immunoSEQ multiplex PCR; TCRdb keeps in-frame clones, though not all of them. The table lists 85,000 to 100,000 clones, under 95% of them singletons, with around 0.07% in the top ten. The material was unstimulated CD8+ T cells sorted from spleen or lymph node cells, obtained before transplant. The gene calls are TRBV15 and TRBJ2-5; perhaps TRBD2 as D (6 bases). This TCR derives from a human donor who was the organ donor for an intestinal transplant. Here the CDR3 reads CATAGLEETQYF. In nucleotides, the CDR3 is TGTGCCACGGCGGGGCTAGAGGAGACCCAGTACTTC.